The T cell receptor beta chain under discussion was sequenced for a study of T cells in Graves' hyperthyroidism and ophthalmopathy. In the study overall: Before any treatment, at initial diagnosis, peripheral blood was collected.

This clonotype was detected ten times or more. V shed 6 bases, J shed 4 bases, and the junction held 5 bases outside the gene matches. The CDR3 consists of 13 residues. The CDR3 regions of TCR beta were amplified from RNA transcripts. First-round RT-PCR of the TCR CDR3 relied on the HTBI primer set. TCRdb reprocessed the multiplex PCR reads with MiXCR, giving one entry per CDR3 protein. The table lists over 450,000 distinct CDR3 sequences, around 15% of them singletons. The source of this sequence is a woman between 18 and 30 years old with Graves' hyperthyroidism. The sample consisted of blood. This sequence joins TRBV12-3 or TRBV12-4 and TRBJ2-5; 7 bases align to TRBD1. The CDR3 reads CASRGGRGETQYF. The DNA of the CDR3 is TGTGCCAGCAGAGGGGGCCGCGGAGAGACCCAGTACTTC.